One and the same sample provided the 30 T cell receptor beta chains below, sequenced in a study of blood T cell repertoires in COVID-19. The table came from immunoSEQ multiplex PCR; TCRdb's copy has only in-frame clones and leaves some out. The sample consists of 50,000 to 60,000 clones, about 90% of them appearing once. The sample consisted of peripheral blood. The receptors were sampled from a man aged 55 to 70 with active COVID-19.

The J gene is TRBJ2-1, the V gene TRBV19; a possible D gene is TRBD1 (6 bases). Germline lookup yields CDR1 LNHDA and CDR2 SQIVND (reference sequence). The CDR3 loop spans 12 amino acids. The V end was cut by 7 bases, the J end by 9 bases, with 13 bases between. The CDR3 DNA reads TGTGCCAGTATCGGACAGCTGGCTGAGCAGTTCTTC. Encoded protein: CASIGQLAEQFF.

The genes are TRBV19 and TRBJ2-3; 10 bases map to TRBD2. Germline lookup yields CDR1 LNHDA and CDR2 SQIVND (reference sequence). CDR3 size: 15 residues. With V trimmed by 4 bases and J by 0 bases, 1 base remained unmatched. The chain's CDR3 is CASSTTSGSTDTQYF. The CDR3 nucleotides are TGTGCCAGTAGTACGACTAGCGGGAGCACAGATACGCAGTATTTT.

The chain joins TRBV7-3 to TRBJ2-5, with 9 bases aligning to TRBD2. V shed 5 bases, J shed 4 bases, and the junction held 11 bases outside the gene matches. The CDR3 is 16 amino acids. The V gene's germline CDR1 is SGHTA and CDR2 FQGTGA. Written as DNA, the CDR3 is TGTGCCAGCAGCCCCTACGGCGGGAGGGCGGGAGAGACCCAGTACTTC. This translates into CASSPYGGRAGETQYF.

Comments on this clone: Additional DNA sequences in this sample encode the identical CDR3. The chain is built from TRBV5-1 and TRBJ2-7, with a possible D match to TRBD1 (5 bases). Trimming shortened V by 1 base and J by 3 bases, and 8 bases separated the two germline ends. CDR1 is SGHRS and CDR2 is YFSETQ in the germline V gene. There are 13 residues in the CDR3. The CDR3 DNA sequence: TGCGCCAGCAGCTTGACAGGAAGCTACGAGCAGTACTTC. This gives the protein CASSLTGSYEQYF.

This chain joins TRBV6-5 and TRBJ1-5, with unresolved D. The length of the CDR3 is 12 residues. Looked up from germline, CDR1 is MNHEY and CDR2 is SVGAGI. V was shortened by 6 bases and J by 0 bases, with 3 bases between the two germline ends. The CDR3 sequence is CASSNSNQPQHF. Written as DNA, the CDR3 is TGTGCCAGCAGCAATAGCAATCAGCCCCAGCATTTT.

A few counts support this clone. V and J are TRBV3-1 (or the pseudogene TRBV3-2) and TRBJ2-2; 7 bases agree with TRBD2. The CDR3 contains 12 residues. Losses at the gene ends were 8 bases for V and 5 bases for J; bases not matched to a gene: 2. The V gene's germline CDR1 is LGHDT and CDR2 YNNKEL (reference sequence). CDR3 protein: CASRRGTGELFF. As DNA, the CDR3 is TGTGCCAGCCGGCGGGGGACCGGGGAGCTGTTTTTT.

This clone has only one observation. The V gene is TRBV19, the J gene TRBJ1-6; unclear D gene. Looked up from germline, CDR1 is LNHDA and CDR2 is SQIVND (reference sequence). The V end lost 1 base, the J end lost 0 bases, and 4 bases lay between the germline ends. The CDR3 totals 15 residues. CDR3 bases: TGTGCCAGTAGTATAGCCCGCTCCTATAATTCACCCCTCCACTTT. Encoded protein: CASSIARSYNSPLHF.

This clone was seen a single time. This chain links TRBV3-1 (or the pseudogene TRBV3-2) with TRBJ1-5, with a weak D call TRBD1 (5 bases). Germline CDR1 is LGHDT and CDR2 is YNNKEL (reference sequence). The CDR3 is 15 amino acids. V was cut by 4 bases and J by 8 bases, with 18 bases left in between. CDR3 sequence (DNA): TGTGCCAGCAGCCGAGGGACGGGAGGTGGGAAGCCCCAGCATTTT. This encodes CASSRGTGGGKPQHF.

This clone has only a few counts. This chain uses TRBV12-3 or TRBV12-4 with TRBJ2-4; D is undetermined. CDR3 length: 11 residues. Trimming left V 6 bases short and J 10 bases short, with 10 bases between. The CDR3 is CASRHGQIQYF. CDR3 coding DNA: TGTGCCAGCAGGCATGGCCAAATTCAGTACTTC.

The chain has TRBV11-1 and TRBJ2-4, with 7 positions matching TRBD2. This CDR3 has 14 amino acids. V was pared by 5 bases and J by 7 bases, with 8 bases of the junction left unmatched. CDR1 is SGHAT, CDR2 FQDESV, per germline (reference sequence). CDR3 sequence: CASSNTAGMNIQYF. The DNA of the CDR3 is TGTGCCAGCAGCAACACAGCGGGAATGAACATTCAGTACTTC. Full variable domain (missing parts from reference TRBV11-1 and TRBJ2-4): EAEVAQSPRYKITEKSQAVAFWCDPISGHATLYWYRQILGQGPELLVQFQDESVVDDSQLPKDRFSAERLKGVDSTLKIQPAELGDSAMYLCASSNTAGMNIQYFGAGTRLSVL.

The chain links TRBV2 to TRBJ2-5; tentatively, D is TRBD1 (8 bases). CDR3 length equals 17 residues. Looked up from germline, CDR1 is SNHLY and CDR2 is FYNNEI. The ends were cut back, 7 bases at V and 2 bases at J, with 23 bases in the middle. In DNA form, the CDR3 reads TGTGCCAGCATGGGGGGGGCAGGGGGCATGGTACAAGAGACCCAGTACTTC. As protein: CASMGGAGGMVQETQYF.

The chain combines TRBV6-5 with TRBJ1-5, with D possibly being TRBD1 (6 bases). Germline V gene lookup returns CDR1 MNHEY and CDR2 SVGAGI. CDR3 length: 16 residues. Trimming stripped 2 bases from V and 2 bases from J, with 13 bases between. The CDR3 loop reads CASSYSRTVGNQPQHF. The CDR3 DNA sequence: TGTGCCAGCAGTTACAGCAGGACAGTGGGCAATCAGCCCCAGCATTTT.

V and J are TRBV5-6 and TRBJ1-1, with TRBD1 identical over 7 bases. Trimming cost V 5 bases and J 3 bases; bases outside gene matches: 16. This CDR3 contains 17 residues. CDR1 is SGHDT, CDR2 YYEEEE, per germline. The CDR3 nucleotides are TGTGCCAGCAGTAGGGGACAGCTTAGGGGTGGGTACACTGAAGCTTTCTTT. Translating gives CASSRGQLRGGYTEAFF.

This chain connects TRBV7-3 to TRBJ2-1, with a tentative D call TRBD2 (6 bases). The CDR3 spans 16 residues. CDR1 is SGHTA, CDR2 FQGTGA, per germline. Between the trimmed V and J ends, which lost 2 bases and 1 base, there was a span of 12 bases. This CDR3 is CASSLGRGGSYNEQFF. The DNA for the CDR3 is TGTGCCAGCAGCTTAGGGCGGGGCGGGTCCTACAATGAGCAGTTCTTC.

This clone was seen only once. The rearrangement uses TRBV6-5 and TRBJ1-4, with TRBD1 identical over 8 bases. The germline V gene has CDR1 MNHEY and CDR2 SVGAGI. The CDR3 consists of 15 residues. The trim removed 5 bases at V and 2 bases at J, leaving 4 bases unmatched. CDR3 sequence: CASSQQGVTNEKLFF. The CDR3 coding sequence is TGTGCCAGCAGTCAACAGGGGGTTACTAATGAAAAACTGTTTTTT.

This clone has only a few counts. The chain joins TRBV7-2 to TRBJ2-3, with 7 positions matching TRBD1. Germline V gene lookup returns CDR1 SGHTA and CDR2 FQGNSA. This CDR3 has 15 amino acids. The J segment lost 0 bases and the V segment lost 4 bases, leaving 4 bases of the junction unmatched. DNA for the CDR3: TGTGCCAGCAGCTCGACAGGGAGAAGCACAGATACGCAGTATTTT. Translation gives CASSSTGRSTDTQYF.

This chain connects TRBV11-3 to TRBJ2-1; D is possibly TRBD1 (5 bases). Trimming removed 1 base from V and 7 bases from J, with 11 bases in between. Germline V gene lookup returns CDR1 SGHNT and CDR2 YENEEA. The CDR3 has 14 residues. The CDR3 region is CASSLAPGKNEQFF. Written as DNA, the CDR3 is TGTGCCAGCAGCTTAGCCCCAGGGAAGAATGAGCAGTTCTTC. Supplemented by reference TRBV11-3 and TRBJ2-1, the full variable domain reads EAGVVQSPRYKIIEKKQPVAFWCNPISGHNTLYWYLQNLGQGPELLIRYENEEAVDDSQLPKDRFSAERLKGVDSTLKIQPAELGDSAVYLCASSLAPGKNEQFFGPGTRLTVL.

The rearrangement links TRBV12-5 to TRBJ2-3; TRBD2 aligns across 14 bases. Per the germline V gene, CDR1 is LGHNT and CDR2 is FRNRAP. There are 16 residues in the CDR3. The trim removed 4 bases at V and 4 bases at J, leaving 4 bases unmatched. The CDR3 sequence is CASGSGTSGRADTQYF. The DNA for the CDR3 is TGTGCTAGTGGTTCAGGGACTAGCGGGAGAGCAGATACGCAGTATTTT.

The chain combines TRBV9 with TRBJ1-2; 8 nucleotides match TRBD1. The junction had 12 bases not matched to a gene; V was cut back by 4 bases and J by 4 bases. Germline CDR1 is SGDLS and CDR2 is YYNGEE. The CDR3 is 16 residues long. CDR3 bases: TGTGCCAGCAGCCCTCAGTCCCGGGACAGGCCCTATGGCTACACCTTC. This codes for CASSPQSRDRPYGYTF.

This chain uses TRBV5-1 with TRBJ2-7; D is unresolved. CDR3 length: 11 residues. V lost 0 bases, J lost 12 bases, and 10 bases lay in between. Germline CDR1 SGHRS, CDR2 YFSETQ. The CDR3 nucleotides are TGCGCCAGCAGCTTGGGAGGCACCCTGTACTTC. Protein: CASSLGGTLYF. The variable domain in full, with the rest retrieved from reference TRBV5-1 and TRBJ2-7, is KAGVTQTPRYLIKTRGQQVTLSCSPISGHRSVSWYQQTPGQGLQFLFEYFSETQRNKGNFPGRFSGRQFSNSRSEMNVSTLELGDSALYLCASSLGGTLYFGPGTRLTVT.

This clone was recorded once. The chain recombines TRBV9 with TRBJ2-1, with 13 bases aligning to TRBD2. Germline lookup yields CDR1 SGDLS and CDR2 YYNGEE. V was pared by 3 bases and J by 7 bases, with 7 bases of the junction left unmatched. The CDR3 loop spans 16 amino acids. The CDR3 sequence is CASSGGTSGMENEQFF. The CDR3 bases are TGTGCCAGCAGCGGGGGGACTAGCGGGATGGAAAATGAGCAGTTCTTC.

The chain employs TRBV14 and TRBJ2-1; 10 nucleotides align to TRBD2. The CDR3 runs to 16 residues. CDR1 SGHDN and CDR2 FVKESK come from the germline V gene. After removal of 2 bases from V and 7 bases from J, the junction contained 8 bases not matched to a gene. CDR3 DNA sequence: TGTGCCAGCAGCCAACTAGCGGGAGAGGTCTCAAATGAGCAGTTCTTC. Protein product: CASSQLAGEVSNEQFF.

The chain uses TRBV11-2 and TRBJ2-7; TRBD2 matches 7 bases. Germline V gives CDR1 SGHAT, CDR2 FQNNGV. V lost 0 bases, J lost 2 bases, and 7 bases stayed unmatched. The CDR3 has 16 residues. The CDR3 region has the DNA TGTGCCAGCAGCTTAGAGGGTAGCGGGTTACCCTACGAGCAGTACTTC. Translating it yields CASSLEGSGLPYEQYF.

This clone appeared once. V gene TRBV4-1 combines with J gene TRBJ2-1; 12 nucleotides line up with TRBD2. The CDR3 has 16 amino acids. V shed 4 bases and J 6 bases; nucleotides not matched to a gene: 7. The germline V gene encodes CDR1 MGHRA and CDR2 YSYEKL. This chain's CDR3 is CASSLSGLAGPNEQFF. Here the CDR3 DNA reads TGCGCCAGCAGCCTAAGCGGACTAGCGGGACCCAATGAGCAGTTCTTC.

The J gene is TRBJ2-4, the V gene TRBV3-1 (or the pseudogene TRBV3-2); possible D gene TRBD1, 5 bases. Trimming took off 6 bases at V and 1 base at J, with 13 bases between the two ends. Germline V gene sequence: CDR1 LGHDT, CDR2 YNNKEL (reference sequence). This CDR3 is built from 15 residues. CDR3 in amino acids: CASRGRAEAKNIQYF. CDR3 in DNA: TGTGCCAGCAGGGGCAGGGCAGAGGCCAAAAACATTCAGTACTTC.

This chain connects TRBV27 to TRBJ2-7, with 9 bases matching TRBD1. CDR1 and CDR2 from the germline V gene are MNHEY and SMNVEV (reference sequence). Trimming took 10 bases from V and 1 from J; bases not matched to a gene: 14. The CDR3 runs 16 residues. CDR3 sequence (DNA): TGTGCCACAAGGCTTTCCGGGACAGGGCTTTCCTACGAGCAGTACTTC. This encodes CATRLSGTGLSYEQYF.

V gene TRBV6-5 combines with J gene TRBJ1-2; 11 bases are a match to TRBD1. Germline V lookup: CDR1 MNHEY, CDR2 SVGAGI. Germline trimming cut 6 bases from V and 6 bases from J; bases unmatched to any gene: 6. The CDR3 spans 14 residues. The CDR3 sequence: CASSGDRGRDGYTF. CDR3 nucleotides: TGTGCCAGCAGCGGGGACAGGGGGAGGGATGGCTACACCTTC.

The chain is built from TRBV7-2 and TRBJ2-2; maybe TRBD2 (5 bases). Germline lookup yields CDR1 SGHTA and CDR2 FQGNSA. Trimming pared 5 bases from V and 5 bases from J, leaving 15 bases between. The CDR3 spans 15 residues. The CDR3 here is CASSPRATGTGELFF. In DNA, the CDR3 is TGTGCCAGCAGCCCCCGGGCCACGGGGACCGGGGAGCTGTTTTTT. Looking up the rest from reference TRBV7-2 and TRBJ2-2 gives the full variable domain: GAGVSQSPSNKVTEKGKDVELRCDPISGHTALYWYRQSLGQGLEFLIYFQGNSAPDKSGLPSDRFSAERTGGSVSTLTIQRTQQEDSAVYLCASSPRATGTGELFFGEGSRLTVL.

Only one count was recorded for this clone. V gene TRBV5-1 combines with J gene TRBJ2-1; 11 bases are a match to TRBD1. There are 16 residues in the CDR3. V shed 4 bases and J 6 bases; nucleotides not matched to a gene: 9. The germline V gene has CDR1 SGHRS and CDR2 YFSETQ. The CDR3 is CASSPNSGTGGNEQFF. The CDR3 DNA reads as TGCGCCAGCAGCCCGAACTCCGGGACAGGGGGCAATGAGCAGTTCTTC.

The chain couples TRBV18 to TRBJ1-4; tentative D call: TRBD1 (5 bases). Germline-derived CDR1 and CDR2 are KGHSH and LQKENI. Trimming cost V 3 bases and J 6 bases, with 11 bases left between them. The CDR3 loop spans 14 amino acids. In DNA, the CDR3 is TGTGCCAGCTCACCCCCCTTAGGGGATGAAAAACTGTTTTTT. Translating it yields CASSPPLGDEKLFF.